The T cell receptor (beta chain) under discussion was sequenced for a study of blood T cells in healthy people across ages (dated by TCRdb to the mid-2010s). A note on the overall study: Template switching captured roughly one uniquely barcoded TCR beta cDNA molecule per two T cells in model experiments. To track age-related changes in TCR beta repertoire diversity, the study relied on deep sequencing normalized with unique cDNA molecular identifiers. Donors were grouped into four age groups: young (average about 15 years), middle-aged (less than 40), aged (62) and long-lived (approximately 75). To avoid experimental bias, donors of different ages were spread randomly across the sequencing lanes. The study analyzed two additional independent replicas of 1 million unique cDNA reads from the same blood draw for two donors, one aged 18 to 29 and one aged 80 or older.

The protocol used for the library was 5' RACE. Sequencer: Illumina HiSeq 2500. The second PCR ran for about 6 to 12 cycles and used a J-beta primer mix along with a sample-barcoded 5' primer. A template-switch 5' adaptor carrying 12 random nucleotides introduced a unique molecular identifier onto each TCR beta cDNA molecule. Each sample yielded at least 3 million CDR3-containing paired-end reads. First-strand cDNA was synthesized from all RNA with the Mint cDNA synthesis kit, primed by a TRBC-specific oligonucleotide. Following uracil-DNA glycosylase treatment, all cDNA underwent a first 18-cycle PCR with the universal primers M1SS and BC2_uni_R. In the paper's pipeline: For normalization, 1 million high-quality reads were randomly selected from each sample, with every read carrying a distinct molecular identifier. Reads with shared molecular identifiers were discarded instead of being binned into consensus sequences. MiTCR, with a Q25 quality threshold and the strictest error-elimination algorithm, was used for CDR3 identification, clonotype clustering and error correction. A nonparametric unseen species model using Euler transformation provided a lower-bound estimate of total TCR beta diversity. Through fastp at Q25 and MiXCR, TCRdb rebuilt clones from the public reads, retaining in-frame beta chains. Identical CDR3 proteins give one entry, which carries the most common genes and DNA. The V and J calls come from TCRdb's annotation, not from the publication. The table for this sample lists under 2 million distinct CDR3 sequences; roughly 32% of them were counted only once. In total, the top ten clones hold about 11% of the sample.

The donors were 40 or so Caucasian individuals from Russia, aged roughly 6 to 90 years, who were systemically healthy. Each donor gave about 11 milliliters of peripheral blood, drawn into EDTA-treated Vacutainer tubes. Ficoll-Paque density-gradient centrifugation was used to isolate PBMCs, with at least 7 million per sample. Total RNA was extracted from PBMCs with Trizol reagent, with at least 6 micrograms obtained per sample. The percentages of naive CD45RAhigh/CD27high T cells were determined by flow cytometry on a PBMC aliquot from every donor. This clonotype has a handful of counts. This receptor's antigen is unknown. Nothing much larger sits one base from this clone, and base qualities are not available. What the research found in general, with its limitations: Donor CMV infection status was unknown, potentially confounding age-related changes in expanded clonotypes. The percentage of naive T cells measured by flow cytometry correlated strongly with observed TCR beta diversity. Estimates of total diversity based on one million sequenced T cells were regarded as lower bounds and as underestimates. Observed TCR beta diversity per million T cells fell roughly linearly with age, and a significant reduction was already apparent by age roughly 40. Since profiling was done on bulk unsorted PBMCs, naive and antigen-experienced compartments could not be conclusively compared. The long-lived group showed more naive CD4+ T cells, fewer expanded clones and increased TCR diversity than the aged group, suggesting age selection.

Based on the germline V gene (reference sequence), the CDR1 and CDR2 sequences are MNHEY and SMNVEV. From cysteine to phenylalanine, the CDR3 is 15 amino acids long. Only CDR3 DNA is held: 45 bases, read in frame from base 1. Trimming at the junction amounts to 5 bases on V and 4 bases on J, and the germline ends lie 15 bases apart. The sequenced material came from blood. The rearranged chain carries TRBV27 and TRBJ2-1; the D segment might be TRBD1 or TRBD2, since each matches 5 bases. The receptor was derived from a woman in her thirties in good health. The sequenced DNA: TGTGCCAGCAGTCCCCGGGACGGGGTTTACAATGAGCAGTTCTTC. The resulting protein is CASSPRDGVYNEQFF.